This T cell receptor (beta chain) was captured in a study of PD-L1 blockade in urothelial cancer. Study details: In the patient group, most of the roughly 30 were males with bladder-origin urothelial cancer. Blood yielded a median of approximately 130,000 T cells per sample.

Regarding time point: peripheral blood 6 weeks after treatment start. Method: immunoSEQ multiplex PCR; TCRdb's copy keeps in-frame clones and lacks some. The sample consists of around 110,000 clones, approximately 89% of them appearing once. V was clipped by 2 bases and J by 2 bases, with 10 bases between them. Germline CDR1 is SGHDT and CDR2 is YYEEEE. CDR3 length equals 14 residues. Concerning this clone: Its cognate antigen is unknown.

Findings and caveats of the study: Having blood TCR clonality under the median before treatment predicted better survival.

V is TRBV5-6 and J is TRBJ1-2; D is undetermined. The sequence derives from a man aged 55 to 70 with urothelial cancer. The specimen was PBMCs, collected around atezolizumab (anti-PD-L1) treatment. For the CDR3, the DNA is TGTGCCAGCAGCTTAGACCGGGGAAACTATGGCTACACCTTC. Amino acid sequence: CASSLDRGNYGYTF.